What follows are 28 T cell receptor beta chains derived from one specimen sequenced in a study of identifying expanded T cells in peripheral blood. Repertoires were generated with immunoSEQ multiplex PCR, while TCRdb's copy carries only in-frame clones and drops some. The table lists some 93,000 clones, approximately 86% of them singletons. The specimen was blood. The receptors shown here come from a person between 18 and 75 years old in good health.

This clone was picked up one time. The chain carries TRBV6-1 and TRBJ2-3; TRBD2 matches 11 bases. V dropped 4 bases and J dropped 0; count of bases not matched to a gene: 12. CDR3 size: 19 residues. The germline CDR1 and CDR2 sequences are MNHNS and SASEGT. This CDR3 reads CASSALRPWTSGSTDTQYF. CDR3 sequence (DNA): TGTGCCAGCAGTGCACTCAGACCGTGGACTAGCGGGAGCACAGATACGCAGTATTTT.

This chain joins TRBV5-4 and TRBJ1-1, with D unclear. Germline V gives CDR1 SGHNT, CDR2 YYREEE (reference sequence). With 0 bases removed from V and 2 bases from J, the gap between germline ends came to 5 bases. The CDR3 runs 13 residues. This chain's CDR3 is CASSLVANTEAFF. The DNA of the CDR3 is TGTGCCAGCAGCTTGGTGGCCAACACTGAAGCTTTCTTT.

CDR3 loop: CASSVGSGEETQYF. CDR3 DNA sequence: TGTGCCAGCAGCGTGGGTTCCGGAGAAGAGACCCAGTACTTC. This sequence joins TRBV9 and TRBJ2-5; D unclear. V was shortened by 2 bases and J by 3 bases, with 11 bases between the two germline ends. Germline V gene lookup returns CDR1 SGDLS and CDR2 YYNGEE. The CDR3 is 14 residues long.

The rearrangement links TRBV7-2 to TRBJ2-7, with D possibly being TRBD1 (5 bases). The CDR3 runs 17 residues. Deletions cut 5 bases from V and 2 bases from J, with 22 bases between. CDR1 is SGHTA and CDR2 is FQGNSA in the germline V gene. For the CDR3, the DNA is TGTGCCAGCAGCCCACTCGACAGCTCCAGACCCCCCTACGAGCAGTACTTC. It specifies CASSPLDSSRPPYEQYF.

This chain uses TRBV2 with TRBJ1-4; TRBD1 is a possible D gene (5 bases). Germline values: CDR1 SNHLY, CDR2 FYNNEI. This CDR3 is built from 14 residues. Trimming pared 6 bases from V and 5 bases from J, leaving 13 bases between. The CDR3 reads CASRPGRPNEKLFF. CDR3 DNA: TGTGCCAGCAGGCCGGGACGGCCCAATGAAAAACTGTTTTTT.

The rearrangement links TRBV27 to TRBJ1-1; TRBD1 might be the D (5 bases). CDR3 length: 12 residues. Per germline, CDR1 MNHEY and CDR2 SMNVEV (reference sequence). Trimming shortened V by 6 bases and J by 12 bases, and 17 bases separated the two germline ends. In DNA form, the CDR3 reads TGTGCCAGCAGCCTCGGGGGGGGACTAACTTTCTTT. Translated: CASSLGGGLTFF.

This clone was observed once. The V call is TRBV5-1, the J call TRBJ1-3; 7 bases line up with TRBD1. CDR3 length equals 16 residues. Germline V gives CDR1 SGHRS, CDR2 YFSETQ. V lost 4 bases, J lost 0 bases, and 7 bases stayed unmatched. CDR3 DNA sequence: TGCGCCAGCAGCGCCCTGACAGGGAACTCTGGAAACACCATATATTTT. Its translation is CASSALTGNSGNTIYF. The whole variable domain, remainder taken from reference TRBV5-1 and TRBJ1-3, is KAGVTQTPRYLIKTRGQQVTLSCSPISGHRSVSWYQQTPGQGLQFLFEYFSETQRNKGNFPGRFSGRQFSNSRSEMNVSTLELGDSALYLCASSALTGNSGNTIYFGEGSWLTVV.

The gene calls are TRBV30 and TRBJ1-1, with D tentatively TRBD1 (6 bases). The germline gives CDR1 GTSNPN, CDR2 SVGIG (reference sequence). The CDR3 consists of 14 residues. V was cut by 4 bases and J by 0 bases, with 12 bases left in between. This chain's CDR3 is CAWTPGVMNTEAFF. The CDR3 nucleotides are TGTGCCTGGACACCAGGGGTTATGAACACTGAAGCTTTCTTT.

This chain links TRBV10-3 with TRBJ1-2; unclear D gene. The CDR3 has 13 residues. Germline V gene data show CDR1 as ENHRY and CDR2 as SYGVKD. Trimming stripped 10 bases from V and 0 bases from J, with 12 bases between. The DNA of the CDR3 is TGTGCCACCCGAAACGCACCTAACTATGGCTACACCTTC. Translated: CATRNAPNYGYTF.

The gene calls are TRBV7-3 and TRBJ1-1, with TRBD1 as a possible D gene (6 bases). The CDR3 runs 14 residues. V was pared by 2 bases and J by 5 bases, with 12 bases between. Germline V gene lookup returns CDR1 SGHTA and CDR2 FQGTGA. The DNA for the CDR3 is TGTGCCAGCAGCTTAGCACAGGGCTTAACTGAAGCTTTCTTT. Encoded protein: CASSLAQGLTEAFF.

This clone is a singleton in its sample. The chain employs TRBV2 and TRBJ2-1; D may be TRBD2 (5 bases). Germline V gene lookup returns CDR1 SNHLY and CDR2 FYNNEI. Trimming removed 7 bases at V and 4 bases at J, with 17 bases between. The CDR3 has 15 residues. CDR3 residues: CASTLGLGLYNEQFF. As DNA, the CDR3 is TGTGCCAGCACCCTAGGACTTGGACTTTACAATGAGCAGTTCTTC.

The chain combines TRBV6-5 with TRBJ2-3; D could derive from TRBD1 or TRBD2 (5 bases each). This CDR3 has 11 residues. The germline V gene has CDR1 MNHEY and CDR2 SVGAGI. V lost 6 bases and J lost 4, with 5 bases in between. The CDR3 protein is CASRGADTQYF. The CDR3 DNA follows: TGTGCCAGCAGGGGGGCAGATACGCAGTATTTT.

The DNA for the CDR3 is TGTGCCAGCAGCTTGGAAGGGTTGGGGTTCGCACCCCTCCACTTT. It specifies CASSLEGLGFAPLHF. This rearrangement joins TRBV5-6 to TRBJ1-6; no reliable D call. CDR1 and CDR2 from the germline V gene are SGHDT and YYEEEE. The CDR3 contains 15 residues. The V end was cut by 0 bases, the J end by 11 bases, with 15 bases between.

This chain uses TRBV12-5 with TRBJ2-1, with 8 bases matching TRBD2. CDR1 is LGHNT and CDR2 is FRNRAP in the germline V gene. V shed 0 bases, J shed 9 bases, and the junction held 10 bases outside the gene matches. CDR3 length: 16 residues. This CDR3 reads CASGLVLGSGIREQFF. The CDR3 bases are TGTGCTAGTGGTTTGGTACTCGGTAGCGGGATACGTGAGCAGTTCTTC.

The V call is TRBV4-2, the J call TRBJ1-3, with D unresolved. V shed 0 bases and J shed 5 bases, with 11 bases lying between them. This CDR3 contains 15 residues. The germline CDR1 and CDR2 sequences are LGHNA and YNFKEQ. The CDR3 region has the DNA TGTGCCAGCAGCCAAGACAACAACGCGCGAAACACCATATATTTT. This codes for CASSQDNNARNTIYF.

The rearrangement uses TRBV5-1 and TRBJ1-2, with TRBD1 matching 7 bases. The ends lost 4 bases at V and 2 bases at J; junction bases unmatched: 5. The CDR3 is made up of 14 amino acids. Germline CDR1 SGHRS, CDR2 YFSETQ. The CDR3 is CASSTATGNYGYTF. CDR3 coding DNA: TGCGCCAGCAGCACCGCGACAGGGAACTATGGCTACACCTTC.

J is TRBJ2-2 and V is TRBV7-7; D is unclear. Trimming took off 2 bases at V and 4 bases at J, with 5 bases between the two ends. Germline V CDR1 and CDR2: SSHAT, FNYEAQ (reference sequence). This CDR3 has 13 amino acids. The CDR3: CASSLQTTGELFF. CDR3 bases: TGTGCCAGCAGCTTACAGACCACCGGGGAGCTGTTTTTT.

The V and J genes are TRBV5-4 and TRBJ2-6, with TRBD1 matching over 9 bases. Germline CDR1 SGHNT, CDR2 YYREEE (reference sequence). The CDR3 contains 12 residues. V trimming: 1 base; J trimming: 17 bases; junction bases outside the gene matches: 4. DNA for the CDR3: TGTGCCAGCAGCTTGCCGGGACAGGGATTGACTTTC. It is translated as CASSLPGQGLTF.

In its sample, this clone was seen once. The rearrangement joins TRBV4-3 to TRBJ1-4; TRBD1 matches at 8 bases. Trimming took 4 bases from V and 7 from J; bases not matched to a gene: 8. This CDR3 has 15 residues. The V gene's germline CDR1 is LGHNA and CDR2 YSLEER. CDR3 DNA sequence: TGCGCCAGCAGCCCCAACTCAGGGGGCTCTGAAAAACTGTTTTTT. Its translation is CASSPNSGGSEKLFF.

This chain connects TRBV10-3 to TRBJ1-2, with TRBD1 identical over 7 bases. Germline V lookup: CDR1 ENHRY, CDR2 SYGVKD. Germline trimming cut 6 bases from V and 5 bases from J; bases unmatched to any gene: 12. The CDR3 has 15 residues. CDR3 sequence reads: CAIRKTGQFSYGYTF. The CDR3 coding sequence is TGTGCCATCAGGAAGACAGGGCAATTTAGTTATGGCTACACCTTC.

The chain has TRBV30 and TRBJ1-2; 12 nucleotides agree with TRBD1. The CDR3 has 15 amino acids. The J segment lost 3 bases and the V segment lost 5 bases, leaving 7 bases of the junction unmatched. Germline V gene data show CDR1 as GTSNPN and CDR2 as SVGIG (reference sequence). The CDR3, as DNA: TGTGCCTGGGAGGGACAGGGGGCTCAGGACTATGGCTACACCTTC. This gives the protein CAWEGQGAQDYGYTF.

J is TRBJ1-1 and V is TRBV6-5, with TRBD1 matching 7 bases. Germline CDR1 and CDR2: MNHEY and SVGAGI. Germline trimming cut 6 bases from V and 0 bases from J; bases unmatched to any gene: 7. The CDR3 length is 15 residues. CDR3 amino acids: CASSTGTAMNTEAFF. In DNA, the CDR3 is TGTGCCAGCAGCACCGGGACAGCGATGAACACTGAAGCTTTCTTT.

CDR3 residues: CASSQGEGSGTEAFF. The CDR3 DNA reads TGTGCCAGCAGCCAAGGGGAGGGGTCGGGCACTGAAGCTTTCTTT. The chain joins TRBV4-2 to TRBJ1-1, with a tentative D call TRBD1 (5 bases). V was cut by 1 base and J by 4 bases, with 13 bases left in between. The CDR3 totals 15 residues. In germline, CDR1 is LGHNA, CDR2 YNFKEQ.

The chain has TRBV7-9 and TRBJ2-1, with D possibly TRBD1 on 6 matching bases. Trimming removed 8 bases from V and 3 bases from J, with 14 bases in between. CDR1 is SEHNR, CDR2 FQNEAQ, per germline (reference sequence). The length of the CDR3 is 14 residues. The CDR3 nucleotides read TGTGCCAGCTCCCCGACGGGACACTACAATGAGCAGTTCTTC. It codes for CASSPTGHYNEQFF.

This clone has a handful of counts. The chain joins TRBV20-1 to TRBJ1-2; the D is unclear. Germline V gene sequence: CDR1 DFQATT, CDR2 SNEGSKA (reference sequence). Trimming left V 1 base short and J 5 bases short, with 5 bases between. This CDR3 comprises 11 residues. The CDR3 DNA sequence: TGCAGTGCTAGAGGAGAGTATGGCTACACCTTC. It specifies CSARGEYGYTF.

The chain combines TRBV5-1 with TRBJ2-7; 8 positions match TRBD1. The V segment lost 3 bases and the J segment 6 bases; nucleotides outside the gene matches: 11. The germline V gene encodes CDR1 SGHRS and CDR2 YFSETQ. The CDR3 spans 15 residues. CDR3 amino acids: CASSSGAGGWSEQYF. The CDR3 bases are TGCGCCAGCAGCTCTGGGGCAGGGGGCTGGAGCGAGCAGTACTTC.

The rearrangement uses TRBV19 and TRBJ2-2; no definite D call. Trimming cost V 2 bases and J 4 bases, with 8 bases left between them. Germline V gives CDR1 LNHDA, CDR2 SQIVND (reference sequence). The CDR3 runs to 14 residues. The DNA of the CDR3 is TGTGCCAGTAGTATAACCGGAACCACCGGGGAGCTGTTTTTT. Translated, it gives CASSITGTTGELFF.

The J gene is TRBJ2-4, the V gene TRBV28; weak D call: TRBD2 (6 bases). V dropped 6 bases and J dropped 2 bases, with 11 bases sitting between them. The CDR3 sequence is 14 residues long. The germline V gene has CDR1 MDHEN and CDR2 SYDVKM. The CDR3 is CASRGGVPKNIQYF. The CDR3 nucleotides read TGTGCCAGCAGGGGGGGAGTGCCCAAAAACATTCAGTACTTC.